The entry below describes one TCR beta chain. Antigen specificity is unknown. The data were obtained in a study of identical twins. Study-level results: Beta out-of-frame twin sharing showed a weaker excess. It was possible that invariant MAIT and iNKT cells partly confounded the zero-insertion analyses.

CDR1 is LGHDT, CDR2 YNNKEL, per germline (reference sequence). The V gene end was trimmed by 1 base and the J gene end by 6 bases; junction bases not matched to a gene: 3. CDR3 size: 15 residues. TCRdb itself ran the 5' RACE reads through MiXCR, one entry per CDR3 protein. The sample yields fewer than 350,000 distinct CDR3 sequences, under 9.5% seen once. These sequences were also reported in another study, on yellow fever vaccine responses in identical twins. That study adds: Each twin's T cell response to the vaccine was reported to look partly convergent and partly personalized.

This chain connects TRBV3-1 to TRBJ2-2; TRBD2 aligns across 9 bases. The sequence was collected from a woman younger than 35 in good health. Material for sequencing was memory (CD45RO+) T cells sorted from blood. The CDR3 loop is CASSQGGGAPGELFF. The CDR3 coding sequence is TGTGCCAGCAGCCAAGGCGGGGGGGCCCCCGGGGAGCTGTTTTTT.